The clone carrying this TCR beta chain appeared a single time. Its specificity is not known. The sample belongs to a study of long-term antiretroviral therapy in people with HIV. Overall study context: The 2015 immediate-ART recommendation came about a decade after the earliest samples. Study-wide results and caveats: The range of CDR3 lengths in HIV repertoires proved narrower than that found in controls. ART was followed by higher diversity that remained below transplant donor controls.

An immunoSEQ assay, version v3.0, was performed at survey level. Produced via immunoSEQ multiplex PCR; TCRdb's table is partial and in-frame only. The repertoire holds about 29,000 clones, with around nine tenths as singletons. The CDR3 covers 13 residues. Germline lookup yields CDR1 SEHNR and CDR2 FQNEAQ (reference sequence). V lost 1 base and J lost 8, with 9 bases in between. The clonotype comes from a man aged 50 to 59 with HIV. The sequenced sample was unsorted PBMCs, obtained about 5 years before starting antiretroviral therapy. The rearrangement links TRBV7-9 to TRBJ2-4; D unclear. CDR3 protein: CASSLGTLDIQYF. The CDR3 DNA follows: TGTGCCAGCAGCTTAGGTACCCTGGACATTCAGTACTTC.